One and the same sample provided the 17 T cell receptor beta chains below, sequenced in a study of blood T cell repertoires in COVID-19. Assay: immunoSEQ multiplex PCR; the TCRdb copy retains only in-frame clones and omits some. The repertoire holds 150,000 or so clones, with roughly 82% as singletons. The sequenced material came from PBMCs or T cells enriched from blood (not recorded which). These receptor sequences come from a man aged 50 or older who had recovered from COVID-19.

The chain couples TRBV4-1 to TRBJ2-1; 8 nucleotides align to TRBD2. J lost 7 bases, V lost 0 bases, and 2 bases had no gene match. Germline CDR1 MGHRA, CDR2 YSYEKL. The CDR3 consists of 14 residues. In DNA form, the CDR3 reads TGCGCCAGCAGCCAAGAGAGCGGGGGTAATGAGCAGTTCTTC. Protein product: CASSQESGGNEQFF.

The CDR3 region is CSVEDSTGGGQYF. The CDR3 bases are TGCAGCGTTGAAGATTCTACGGGGGGCGGGCAGTACTTC. The rearrangement uses TRBV29-1 and TRBJ2-7, with a possible D match to TRBD2 (7 bases). This CDR3 has 13 amino acids. The germline V gene has CDR1 SQVTM and CDR2 ANQGSEA. V lost 0 bases and J lost 9, with 15 bases in between.

This clone has a single count. This rearrangement joins TRBV30 to TRBJ1-1, with D possibly being TRBD1 (5 bases). CDR3 length equals 14 residues. Germline V CDR1 and CDR2: GTSNPN, SVGIG (reference sequence). V lost 2 bases, J lost 0 bases, and 10 bases lay in between. CDR3 in amino acids: CAWSFPGLNTEAFF. CDR3 bases: TGTGCCTGGAGTTTTCCAGGGCTGAACACTGAAGCTTTCTTT.

There are a few counts of this clone. V is TRBV7-9 and J is TRBJ2-7, with TRBD1 as a possible D gene (6 bases). CDR1 and CDR2 from the germline V gene are SEHNR and FQNEAQ (reference sequence). V shed 5 bases and J shed 3 bases, with 11 bases lying between them. This CDR3 has 13 residues. This chain's CDR3 is CASSPQGFYEQYF. The CDR3 DNA sequence: TGTGCCAGCAGCCCACAGGGATTCTACGAGCAGTACTTC.

The V and J genes are TRBV7-9 and TRBJ2-1; 9 bases are a match to TRBD1. The V gene's germline CDR1 is SEHNR and CDR2 FQNEAQ (reference sequence). V lost 5 bases and J lost 8; bases outside the gene matches: 13. CDR3 length: 16 residues. Here the CDR3 DNA reads TGTGCCAGCAGCCCTCGACCCGGGACAGGGATCCATGAGCAGTTCTTC. Translated, it gives CASSPRPGTGIHEQFF.

The CDR3 spells CASSPLGTSNTEAFF. DNA for the CDR3: TGTGCCAGCTCACCGCTAGGGACATCGAACACTGAAGCTTTCTTT. The chain couples TRBV18 to TRBJ1-1; possible D gene TRBD1, 6 bases. Trimming took off 3 bases at V and 1 base at J, with 12 bases between the two ends. The CDR3 length is 15 residues. Germline values: CDR1 KGHSH, CDR2 LQKENI.

The chain carries TRBV2 and TRBJ2-2; TRBD2 matches 13 bases. Losses at the gene ends were 6 bases for V and 7 bases for J; bases not matched to a gene: 5. CDR3 size: 15 residues. Germline CDR1 is SNHLY and CDR2 is FYNNEI. CDR3 residues: CASRGLAGVNGELFF. CDR3 DNA sequence: TGTGCCAGCAGAGGACTAGCGGGAGTTAACGGGGAGCTGTTTTTT. Combining the CDR3 with reference TRBV2 and TRBJ2-2 gives the whole variable domain EPEVTQTPSHQVTQMGQEVILRCVPISNHLYFYWYRQILGQKVEFLVSFYNNEISEKSEIFDDQFSVERPDGSNFTLKIRSTKLEDSAMYFCASRGLAGVNGELFFGEGSRLTVL.

This clone was detected only a few times. This chain joins TRBV15 and TRBJ1-2, with D possibly being TRBD1 (6 bases). CDR1 is LNHNV, CDR2 YYDKDF, per germline (reference sequence). The CDR3 has 12 residues. The V and J ends lost 2 bases and 8 bases respectively, with 9 bases between them. In nucleotides, the CDR3 is TGTGCCACCAGCAGACAGGGGCAAGGCTACACCTTC. Residues: CATSRQGQGYTF.

The V gene is TRBV2, the J gene TRBJ2-4; D unresolved. There are 13 residues in the CDR3. Trimming took 4 bases from V and 6 from J, leaving 10 bases between them. Germline CDR1 reads SNHLY; CDR2 reads FYNNEI. CDR3 DNA sequence: TGTGCCAGCAGTGGTCCTTACAGAAACATTCAGTACTTC. Protein sequence: CASSGPYRNIQYF.

V usage is TRBV5-1 and J usage is TRBJ2-7; 9 bases agree with TRBD1. Per germline, CDR1 SGHRS and CDR2 YFSETQ. V gave up 0 bases and J gave up 3 bases; unmatched junction bases: 4. The CDR3 has 15 residues. The CDR3 region has the DNA TGCGCCAGCAGCTTGGCAGGGACAGGGTTCTACGAGCAGTACTTC. Protein product: CASSLAGTGFYEQYF.

This clone was picked up a small number of times. The CDR3 region has the DNA TGTGCCAGCAGACCTGGACAGGGTAATCAGCCCCAGCATTTT. This gives the protein CASRPGQGNQPQHF. This sequence joins TRBV28 and TRBJ1-5; 8 nucleotides match TRBD1. Germline CDR1 MDHEN, CDR2 SYDVKM. J gave up 4 bases and V 6 bases, and 5 bases lay outside the gene matches. The CDR3 is made up of 14 amino acids.

The genes are TRBV30 and TRBJ1-2, with 7 nucleotides matching TRBD1. Trimming took 5 bases from V and 3 from J; bases not matched to a gene: 6. Germline V CDR1 and CDR2: GTSNPN, SVGIG (reference sequence). The length of the CDR3 is 13 residues. CDR3 coding DNA: TGTGCCTGGGGAGGGGGCCTCTACTATGGCTACACCTTC. It codes for CAWGGGLYYGYTF.

The V and J genes are TRBV9 and TRBJ1-2; 8 bases agree with TRBD1. The length of the CDR3 is 13 residues. Germline CDR1 reads SGDLS; CDR2 reads YYNGEE. J was trimmed by 8 bases and V by 4 bases; bases with no gene match: 7. This CDR3 is CASSHQGAGGYTF. DNA for the CDR3: TGTGCCAGCAGCCACCAGGGGGCAGGAGGCTACACCTTC.

The chain carries TRBV14 and TRBJ2-2, with D possibly matching TRBD2 (6 bases). The CDR3 runs to 15 residues. Germline CDR1 and CDR2: SGHDN and FVKESK. V lost 1 base to trimming and J lost 4 bases, with 10 bases between them. The CDR3 region is CASSQVAGFTGELFF. CDR3 DNA sequence: TGTGCCAGCAGCCAAGTGGCGGGATTCACCGGGGAGCTGTTTTTT.

The gene calls are TRBV11-2 and TRBJ2-5; 14 nucleotides line up with TRBD2. Unmatched junction bases numbered 6, after V lost 5 bases and J lost 4 bases. CDR3 size: 16 residues. The germline CDR1 and CDR2 sequences are SGHAT and FQNNGV. In DNA, the CDR3 is TGTGCCAGCAGCCTTAGACTAGCGGGAGGGAGAGAGACCCAGTACTTC. Translation gives CASSLRLAGGRETQYF.

The count of this clone is one. The chain carries TRBV6-5 and TRBJ2-3; 7 positions agree with TRBD2. V dropped 1 base and J dropped 0; count of bases not matched to a gene: 1. The CDR3 runs to 15 residues. Germline V gene data show CDR1 as MNHEY and CDR2 as SVGAGI. CDR3 sequence (DNA): TGTGCCAGCAGTTACTGGGGGGGGAGCACAGATACGCAGTATTTT. As protein: CASSYWGGSTDTQYF.

The V call is TRBV28, the J call TRBJ1-6, with D perhaps matching TRBD1 (6 bases). The CDR3 consists of 15 residues. The germline CDR1 and CDR2 sequences are MDHEN and SYDVKM. The V gene lost 5 bases and the J gene lost 9 bases, with 17 bases spanning the gap. The CDR3 bases are TGTGCCAGCAGTCCGTCGACAGGAGAAGGTTCACCCCTCCACTTT. This sequence encodes CASSPSTGEGSPLHF.